This T cell receptor beta chain was obtained from a study of read filtering for tumor transcriptome and immune sequencing. Study-wide background: After DNase treatment, RNA was made into whole-transcriptome libraries. The study, taken as a whole, reports: The CD138-negative fraction was mixed bone marrow immune cells, not pure T cells.

Every patient had bone marrow sampled while the disease was active. This clonotype has ten or more counts. The antigen remains unidentified. The germline V gene has CDR1 SGHDN and CDR2 FVKESK. Deletions cut 4 bases from V and 3 bases from J, with 5 bases between. This CDR3 spans 12 amino acids. From roughly 0.4 ug of RNA, a library with molecular barcoded alpha/delta and beta/gamma adaptors was made. TCRdb independently ran MiXCR on the reads; one entry per CDR3 protein. The sample has 30,000 to 40,000 distinct CDR3 sequences; 14% are singletons. The specimen was a population of CD138-negative cells sorted from bone marrow. This TCR derives from a donor older than 35 with multiple myeloma. The rearrangement links TRBV14 to TRBJ2-3, with D unresolved. This CDR3 reads CASSPDTDTQYF. In DNA, the CDR3 is TGTGCCAGCAGCCCCGATACAGATACGCAGTATTTT. Complete variable domain (other parts from reference TRBV14 and TRBJ2-3): EAGVTQFPSHSVIEKGQTVTLRCDPISGHDNLYWYRRVMGKEIKFLLHFVKESKQDESGMPNNRFLAERTGGTYSTLKVQPAELEDSGVYFCASSPDTDTQYFGPGTRLTVL.